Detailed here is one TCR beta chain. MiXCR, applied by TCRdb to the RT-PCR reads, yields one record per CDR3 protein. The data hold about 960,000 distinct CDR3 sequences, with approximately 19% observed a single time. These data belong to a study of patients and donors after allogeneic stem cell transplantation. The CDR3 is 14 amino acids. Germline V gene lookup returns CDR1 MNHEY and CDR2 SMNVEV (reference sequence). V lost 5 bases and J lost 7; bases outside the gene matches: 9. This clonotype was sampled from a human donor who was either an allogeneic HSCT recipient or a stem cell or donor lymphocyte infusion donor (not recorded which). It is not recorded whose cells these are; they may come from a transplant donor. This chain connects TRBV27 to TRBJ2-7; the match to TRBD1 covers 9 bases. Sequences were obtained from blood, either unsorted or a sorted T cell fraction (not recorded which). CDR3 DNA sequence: TGTGCCAGCAGTCTCGGACAGGGGACGGGTGAGCAGTACTTC. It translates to CASSLGQGTGEQYF.